Below are 31 T cell receptor beta chains sequenced from a single sample in a study of T cells after yellow fever vaccination. TCRdb reanalysed the 5' RACE reads using MiXCR and keeps one entry per CDR3 protein. This sample has just over 300,000 distinct CDR3 sequences, with approximately 3.9% found just once. Sequencing used PBMCs, obtained on the day of the yellow fever booster vaccination. These receptors were obtained from a man aged 18 to 29 who received the YFV17D yellow fever vaccine.

This clonotype has ten or more counts. The chain couples TRBV12-5 to TRBJ2-5, with 7 bases aligning to TRBD1. This CDR3 is 14 amino acids long. The trim removed 5 bases at V and 4 bases at J, leaving 7 bases unmatched. Germline CDR1 and CDR2: LGHNT and FRNRAP. The CDR3 DNA reads as TGTGCTAGTGGTGCCAGGACAGGAATAGAGACCCAGTACTTC. It translates to CASGARTGIETQYF.

At least ten counts were recorded for this clonotype. CDR3 nucleotides: TGTGCCAGCAGCTTAGTAGGGACAGGGTTTGCGAATGAGCAGTTCTTC. Protein sequence: CASSLVGTGFANEQFF. The chain employs TRBV7-2 and TRBJ2-1, with 9 bases that match TRBD1. The CDR3 length is 16 residues. Germline values: CDR1 SGHTA, CDR2 FQGNSA. Trimming removed 1 base from V and 7 bases from J; junction bases left unmatched: 8.

In its sample, this clonotype was seen many times. V gene TRBV6-2 or TRBV6-3 combines with J gene TRBJ1-1; D not resolved. Trimming took off 6 bases at V and 1 base at J, with 9 bases between the two ends. Germline V lookup: CDR1 MNHEY, CDR2 SVGEGT. The CDR3 loop spans 13 amino acids. The CDR3 nucleotides read TGTGCCAGCAGGCCGAGGAGGAACACTGAAGCTTTCTTT. This sequence encodes CASRPRRNTEAFF.

This clonotype was detected many times. The J gene is TRBJ2-5, the V gene TRBV29-1; TRBD1 aligns across 7 bases. Germline V CDR1 and CDR2: SQVTM, ANQGSEA. CDR3 length: 15 amino acids. V shed 6 bases and J 0 bases; nucleotides not matched to a gene: 10. The CDR3 sequence: CSVESDRVHQETQYF. The CDR3 DNA sequence: TGCAGCGTCGAATCCGACAGGGTCCACCAAGAGACCCAGTACTTC.

This clonotype was recorded many times. The chain links TRBV28 to TRBJ2-1, with 15 bases lining up with TRBD2. The V gene end was trimmed by 4 bases and the J gene end by 8 bases; junction bases not matched to a gene: 6. The CDR3 covers 16 residues. The germline CDR1 and CDR2 sequences are MDHEN and SYDVKM. For the CDR3, the DNA is TGTGCCAGCAGTTCCCCGGGACTAGCGGGGGGTTATGAGCAGTTCTTC. Its translation: CASSSPGLAGGYEQFF.

The sample holds a few counts of this clonotype. The chain recombines TRBV5-1 with TRBJ2-3; 13 bases fit TRBD2. With V trimmed by 4 bases and J by 2 bases, 10 bases remained unmatched. Germline V CDR1 and CDR2: SGHRS, YFSETQ. The CDR3 loop spans 18 amino acids. This chain's CDR3 is CASSPVTSGGLFTDTQYF. Written as DNA, the CDR3 is TGCGCCAGCAGCCCGGTGACTAGCGGGGGGCTTTTCACAGATACGCAGTATTTT.

This clonotype was observed many times. The gene calls are TRBV6-6 and TRBJ2-5; TRBD2 aligns across 14 bases. The germline V gene encodes CDR1 MNHNY and CDR2 SVGAGI (reference sequence). The J segment lost 7 bases and the V segment lost 3 bases, leaving 13 bases of the junction unmatched. The CDR3 sequence is 18 residues long. CDR3 sequence reads: CASSYSGLAGGTRGTQYF. CDR3 coding DNA: TGTGCCAGCAGTTATTCAGGACTAGCGGGGGGTACAAGAGGGACCCAGTACTTC.

The V gene is TRBV9, the J gene TRBJ2-2; maybe TRBD2 (5 bases). V was cut by 1 base and J by 0 bases, with 7 bases left in between. The CDR3 extends over 15 amino acids. Germline V lookup: CDR1 SGDLS, CDR2 YYNGEE. CDR3 DNA: TGTGCCAGCAGCGTAAGCGGTTCGAACACCGGGGAGCTGTTTTTT. As protein: CASSVSGSNTGELFF.

A few counts support this clonotype. The chain combines TRBV5-1 with TRBJ2-7; 7 bases are a match to TRBD1. Trimming cost V 7 bases and J 6 bases; bases outside gene matches: 16. Germline V gene lookup returns CDR1 SGHRS and CDR2 YFSETQ. The CDR3 runs 15 residues. The CDR3 coding sequence is TGCGCCAGCGGCATTTGGCAGGGGGAGATCGGCGAGCAGTACTTC. Its protein is CASGIWQGEIGEQYF.

This clonotype was recorded a few times. V is TRBV7-9 and J is TRBJ2-7; D may be TRBD1 or TRBD2 (6 bases each). The CDR3 covers 15 residues. Trimming removed 0 bases at V and 5 bases at J, with 14 bases between. Looked up from germline, CDR1 is SEHNR and CDR2 is FQNEAQ (reference sequence). The CDR3 region is CASSLAQGRFNEQYF. The DNA of the CDR3 is TGTGCCAGCAGCTTAGCCCAGGGGAGGTTTAACGAGCAGTACTTC.

This clonotype has ten or more counts. V usage is TRBV5-6 and J usage is TRBJ2-7; the D gene is possibly TRBD1 (6 bases). Trimming left V 4 bases short and J 0 bases short, with 17 bases between. The CDR3 contains 16 residues. Per the germline V gene, CDR1 is SGHDT and CDR2 is YYEEEE. This CDR3 is CASSQLGDMSSYEQYF. CDR3 in DNA: TGTGCCAGCAGCCAGCTAGGGGACATGAGCTCCTACGAGCAGTACTTC.

This clonotype was detected ten times or more. This chain joins TRBV7-9 and TRBJ2-1; TRBD1 aligns across 7 bases. The V gene end was trimmed by 5 bases and the J gene end by 5 bases; junction bases not matched to a gene: 9. The CDR3 has 15 residues. CDR1 and CDR2 (germline): SEHNR, FQNEAQ (reference sequence). CDR3 in amino acids: CASSLSPGQHNEQFF. The DNA of the CDR3 is TGTGCCAGCAGCCTTTCCCCGGGACAGCACAATGAGCAGTTCTTC. Using reference TRBV7-9 and TRBJ2-1 for the parts outside the CDR3, the full variable domain is DTGVSQNPRHKITKRGQNVTFRCDPISEHNRLYWYRQTLGQGPEFLTYFQNEAQLEKSRLLSDRFSAERPKGSFSTLEIQRTEQGDSAMYLCASSLSPGQHNEQFFGPGTRLTVL.

This chain joins TRBV6-2 or TRBV6-3 and TRBJ2-2; D is uncertain. Per germline, CDR1 MNHEY and CDR2 SVGEGT. Trimming left V 6 bases short and J 5 bases short, with 10 bases between. The CDR3 totals 13 residues. DNA of the CDR3: TGTGCCAGCAGGCAAAGTTCTACCGGGGAGCTGTTTTTT. Residues: CASRQSSTGELFF.

This clonotype showed up many times. The V gene is TRBV5-1, the J gene TRBJ2-7, with 7 bases matching TRBD1. V lost 0 bases to trimming and J lost 5 bases; unmatched junction nucleotides: 2. This CDR3 has 13 amino acids. Germline V gene data show CDR1 as SGHRS and CDR2 as YFSETQ. The CDR3 DNA is TGCGCCAGCAGCTTGGGACAGGGTAACGAGCAGTACTTC. This gives the protein CASSLGQGNEQYF.

This clonotype has a count of ten or more. The chain combines TRBV2 with TRBJ2-7, with 8 bases lining up with TRBD1. The length of the CDR3 is 14 residues. With 4 bases clipped from V and 6 bases from J, the junction kept 8 bases outside the gene matches. Germline assignment: CDR1 SNHLY and CDR2 FYNNEI. CDR3 protein: CASSARAGGLEQYF. The CDR3 DNA is TGTGCCAGCAGTGCTCGGGCAGGGGGCCTCGAGCAGTACTTC.

This chain connects TRBV29-1 to TRBJ1-5; D possibly corresponds to TRBD1 (5 bases). This CDR3 region has 14 residues. Looked up from germline, CDR1 is SQVTM and CDR2 is ANQGSEA. Trimming stripped 6 bases from V and 2 bases from J, with 14 bases between. In DNA form, the CDR3 reads TGCAGCGTGGCTGGGGGGAATGGCAATCAGCCCCAGCATTTT. Its protein product is CSVAGGNGNQPQHF.

Only a few counts were recorded for this clonotype. The CDR3 nucleotides are TGTGCCAGCAGCTCTGACGGCGGTAGGCATGGCTACACCTTC. Residues: CASSSDGGRHGYTF. The chain carries TRBV7-9 and TRBJ1-2; D gene uncertain. The length of the CDR3 is 14 residues. The V end lost 4 bases, the J end lost 6 bases, and 15 bases lay between the germline ends. Per the germline V gene, CDR1 is SEHNR and CDR2 is FQNEAQ (reference sequence).

This clonotype appeared many times. The rearrangement joins TRBV5-1 to TRBJ2-7; D remains unclear. In germline, CDR1 is SGHRS, CDR2 YFSETQ. Trimming stripped 2 bases from V and 3 bases from J, with 15 bases between. The CDR3 has 15 residues. CDR3 bases: TGCGCCAGCAGCTTAGGACCAGGATCCTTCTACGAGCAGTACGTC. Amino acids: CASSLGPGSFYEQYV.

The chain employs TRBV28 and TRBJ1-2, with TRBD1 identical over 12 bases. Germline V gene lookup returns CDR1 MDHEN and CDR2 SYDVKM. The V segment lost 8 bases and the J segment 3 bases; nucleotides outside the gene matches: 10. The CDR3 has 16 residues. This CDR3 is CASGSPGQGAYYGYTF. CDR3 coding DNA: TGTGCCAGCGGATCGCCGGGACAGGGGGCGTACTATGGCTACACCTTC.

This clonotype was picked up many times. This chain joins TRBV24-1 and TRBJ2-2; no firm D call. This CDR3 is 14 amino acids long. Germline CDR1 is KGHDR and CDR2 is SFDVKD. Deletions cut 7 bases from V and 1 base from J, with 9 bases between. The CDR3 protein is CATRSPENTGELFF. CDR3 coding DNA: TGTGCCACCAGGAGCCCAGAGAACACCGGGGAGCTGTTTTTT.

The chain uses TRBV5-4 and TRBJ2-5; D not resolved. The CDR3 sequence is 13 residues long. Trimming stripped 4 bases from V and 5 bases from J, with 12 bases between. Germline lookup yields CDR1 SGHNT and CDR2 YYREEE (reference sequence). CDR3 sequence reads: CASSSQSPETQYF. CDR3 sequence (DNA): TGTGCCAGCAGCAGCCAAAGTCCCGAGACCCAGTACTTC.

This clonotype appeared a few times. The chain joins TRBV29-1 to TRBJ2-1; perhaps TRBD2 as D (6 bases). The CDR3 covers 15 residues. Germline V gene sequence: CDR1 SQVTM, CDR2 ANQGSEA. V lost 0 bases to trimming and J lost 2 bases, with 11 bases between them. CDR3 sequence reads: CSVEDGGSPYNEQFF. The CDR3 region has the DNA TGCAGCGTTGAAGATGGGGGGAGCCCCTACAATGAGCAGTTCTTC.

This clonotype was seen a handful of times. The chain combines TRBV20-1 with TRBJ2-4; D is possibly TRBD1 or TRBD2 (6 bases each). Germline V CDR1 and CDR2: DFQATT, SNEGSKA (reference sequence). Trimming took off 6 bases at V and 8 bases at J, with 17 bases between the two ends. CDR3 length: 13 residues. For the CDR3, the DNA is TGCAGTGCCACCCGGGGGCCTTCGGACATTCAGTACTTC. It encodes CSATRGPSDIQYF.

This clonotype was observed at least ten times. This chain uses TRBV18 with TRBJ1-1, with D unresolved. V was cut by 5 bases and J by 5 bases, with 15 bases left in between. This CDR3 has 14 amino acids. Germline V gives CDR1 KGHSH, CDR2 LQKENI. The CDR3 is CASSDGLGPTEAFF. CDR3 coding DNA: TGTGCCAGCTCAGACGGCCTTGGCCCAACTGAAGCTTTCTTT.

Comments on this clonotype: Its ends do not fully match the called genes, so a read error is possible. The V gene is TRBV19, the J gene TRBJ2-2, with a weak D call TRBD1 (5 bases). Per the germline V gene, CDR1 is LNHDA and CDR2 is SQIVND (reference sequence). CDR3 length: 15 amino acids. The CDR3 DNA sequence: TGTGTCAGTATACAACAGGCCCTGAACACCGGGGAGCTGTTTTTT. This translates into CVSIQQALNTGELFF.

This clonotype was found a few times. The gene calls are TRBV7-9 and TRBJ2-7, with no clear D. The V gene lost 3 bases and the J gene lost 1 base, with 10 bases spanning the gap. CDR3 size: 14 residues. In germline, CDR1 is SEHNR, CDR2 FQNEAQ (reference sequence). CDR3 sequence (DNA): TGTGCCAGCAGCTTTTGGTCCGAGTCCTACGAGCAGTACTTC. Protein sequence: CASSFWSESYEQYF.

DNA of the CDR3: TGTGCCAGCAGTCCCCAGGGCTGGAACACCGGGGAGCTGTTTTTT. This translates into CASSPQGWNTGELFF. The rearrangement links TRBV6-2 or TRBV6-3 to TRBJ2-2; D possibly corresponds to TRBD1 (5 bases). This CDR3 comprises 15 residues. V lost 5 bases and J lost 1, with 11 bases in between. CDR1 is MNHEY, CDR2 SVGEGT, per germline.

This clonotype has ten or more counts. This chain's CDR3 is CASRPGQGHTDTQYF. In nucleotides, the CDR3 is TGTGCCAGCAGGCCGGGACAGGGCCACACAGATACGCAGTATTTT. The gene calls are TRBV6-6 and TRBJ2-3; TRBD1 matches 9 bases. This CDR3 region has 15 residues. Per germline, CDR1 MNHNY and CDR2 SVGAGI (reference sequence). After removal of 6 bases from V and 2 bases from J, the junction contained 6 bases not matched to a gene.

This clonotype showed up many times. This chain links TRBV27 with TRBJ2-7, with 11 nucleotides matching TRBD1. Germline CDR1 is MNHEY and CDR2 is SMNVEV (reference sequence). V lost 4 bases, J lost 2 bases, and 13 bases stayed unmatched. The CDR3 contains 18 residues. The CDR3 sequence is CASSSTGTGGLIPYEQYF. CDR3 bases: TGTGCCAGCAGTTCGACCGGGACAGGGGGATTGATACCCTACGAGCAGTACTTC.

The chain joins TRBV4-2 to TRBJ2-7; 11 bases match TRBD1. Trimming took 4 bases from V and 4 from J; bases not matched to a gene: 9. The CDR3 is 16 amino acids. Germline assignment: CDR1 LGHNA and CDR2 YNFKEQ. CDR3 residues: CASSLPSGTGGYEQYF. CDR3 in DNA: TGTGCCAGCAGCCTCCCCTCCGGGACAGGGGGATACGAGCAGTACTTC.

This clonotype was detected many times. The chain couples TRBV5-1 to TRBJ1-2, with D uncertain. The CDR3 has 14 amino acids. Germline CDR1 and CDR2: SGHRS and YFSETQ. Trimming took 4 bases from V and 0 from J, leaving 10 bases between them. DNA of the CDR3: TGCGCCAGCAGCCCTCAAAGCGCTAACTATGGCTACACCTTC. Amino acids: CASSPQSANYGYTF.